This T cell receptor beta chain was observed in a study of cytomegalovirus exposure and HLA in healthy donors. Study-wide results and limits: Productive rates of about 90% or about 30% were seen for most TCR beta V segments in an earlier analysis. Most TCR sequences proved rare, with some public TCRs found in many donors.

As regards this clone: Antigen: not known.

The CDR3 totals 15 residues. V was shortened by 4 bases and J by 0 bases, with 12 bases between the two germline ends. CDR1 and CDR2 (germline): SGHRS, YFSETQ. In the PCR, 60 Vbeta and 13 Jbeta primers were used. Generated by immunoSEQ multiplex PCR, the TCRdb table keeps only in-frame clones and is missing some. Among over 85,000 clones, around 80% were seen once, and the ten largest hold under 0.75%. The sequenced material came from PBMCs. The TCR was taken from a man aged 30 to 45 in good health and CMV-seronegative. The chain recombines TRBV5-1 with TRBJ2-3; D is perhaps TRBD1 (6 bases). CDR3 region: CASSNGQSSTDTQYF. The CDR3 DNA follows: TGCGCCAGCAGCAACGGACAGTCTAGCACAGATACGCAGTATTTT.